This T cell receptor beta chain is from a study of glioma-infiltrating T cells after dendritic cell vaccination. Patients had residual fresh-frozen tumor tissue and more than two years of survival data. The assay was immunoSEQ multiplex PCR, and TCRdb's table has in-frame clones only and misses some. The table records about 100,000 clones, about 80% of them present only once. Sequenced here: blood, sampled before dendritic cell vaccination. The receptor's source is a human donor with glioblastoma.

CDR3: CASSSPGDHGYTF. The CDR3 region has the DNA TGTGCCAGCAGCTCCCCAGGGGATCATGGCTACACCTTC. The chain links TRBV5-6 to TRBJ1-2, with D maybe TRBD1 (6 bases). V shed 3 bases and J shed 6 bases, with 12 bases lying between them. The length of the CDR3 is 13 residues. CDR1 and CDR2 from the germline V gene are SGHDT and YYEEEE.